This T cell receptor (beta chain) was sequenced during a study of long-term antiretroviral therapy in people with HIV. Survey-level immunoSEQ v3.0 assays were run. Per-sample TRB depth target: roughly 40,000-50,000 T-cell genomes. TCRdb's copy holds only in-frame clones and misses some; the assay was immunoSEQ multiplex PCR. Among 25,000 to 30,000 clones, more than 70% were seen once, and the ten largest hold approximately 4.8%. Every donor had one or more pre-ART and two or more post-ART PBMC samples. Study findings and constraints: Dominating the repertoire at all time points were the clones that expanded before ART. Repertoires from HIV showed CDR3 length ranges narrower than those of controls.

V lost 5 bases, J lost 1 base, and 14 bases lay in between. This CDR3 is built from 15 residues. Germline lookup yields CDR1 SGHAT and CDR2 FQNNGV. Concerning this clone: The target antigen is unknown.

The sample in question was unsorted PBMCs, obtained 0.8 years after starting antiretroviral therapy. The V call is TRBV11-2, the J call TRBJ1-2, with D possibly TRBD1 on 5 matching bases. This clonotype was sampled from a woman in her twenties or thirties with HIV. The CDR3 here is CASSPFSRGNYGYTF. CDR3 DNA: TGTGCCAGCAGCCCCTTCTCGAGGGGTAACTATGGCTACACCTTC. Full variable domain (remainder filled in from reference TRBV11-2 and TRBJ1-2): EAGVAQSPRYKIIEKRQSVAFWCNPISGHATLYWYQQILGQGPKLLIQFQNNGVVDDSQLPKDRFSAERLKGVDSTLKIQPAKLEDSAVYLCASSPFSRGNYGYTFGSGTRLTVV.